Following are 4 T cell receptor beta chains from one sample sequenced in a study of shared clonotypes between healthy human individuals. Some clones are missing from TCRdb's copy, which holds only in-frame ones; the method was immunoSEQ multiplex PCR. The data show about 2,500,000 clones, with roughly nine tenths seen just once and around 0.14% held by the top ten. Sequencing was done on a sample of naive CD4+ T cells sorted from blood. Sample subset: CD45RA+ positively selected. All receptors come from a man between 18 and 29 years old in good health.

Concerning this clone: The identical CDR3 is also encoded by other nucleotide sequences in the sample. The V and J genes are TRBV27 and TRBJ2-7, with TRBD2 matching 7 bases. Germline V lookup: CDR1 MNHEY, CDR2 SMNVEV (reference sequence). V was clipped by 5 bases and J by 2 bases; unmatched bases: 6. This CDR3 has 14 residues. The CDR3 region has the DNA TGTGCCAGCAGTCTAGAAGCGGGGCCCTACGAGCAGTACTTC. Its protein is CASSLEAGPYEQYF.

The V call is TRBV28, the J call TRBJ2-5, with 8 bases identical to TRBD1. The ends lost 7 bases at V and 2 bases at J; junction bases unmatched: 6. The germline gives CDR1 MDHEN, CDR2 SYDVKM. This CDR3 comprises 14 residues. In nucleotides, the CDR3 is TGTGCCAGCACTCGACAGGGGCTTCAAGAGACCCAGTACTTC. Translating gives CASTRQGLQETQYF.

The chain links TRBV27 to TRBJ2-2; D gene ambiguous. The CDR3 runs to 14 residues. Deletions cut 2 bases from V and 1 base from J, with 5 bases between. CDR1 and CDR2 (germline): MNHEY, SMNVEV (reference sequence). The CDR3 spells CASSLAENTGELFF. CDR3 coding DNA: TGTGCCAGCAGTTTAGCGGAGAACACCGGGGAGCTGTTTTTT.

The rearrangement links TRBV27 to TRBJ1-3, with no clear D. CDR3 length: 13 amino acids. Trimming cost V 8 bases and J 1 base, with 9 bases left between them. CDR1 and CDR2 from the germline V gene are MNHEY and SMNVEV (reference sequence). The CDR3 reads CASRPASGNTIYF. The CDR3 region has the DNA TGTGCCAGCCGACCGGCGTCTGGAAACACCATATATTTT.